Below, 15 T cell receptor beta chains from the same sample are listed, as sequenced in a study of T cell changes during pregnancy in multiple sclerosis (dated 2019 in TCRdb). Library preparation used the immunoSEQ multiplex PCR assay. In its TCRdb copy, this immuneACCESS table keeps in-frame sequences only and misses some clones. Where compared with another copy, unresolved V genes explain less than half of these, and the others have no known cause. The sample records about 75,000 clones, about nine tenths of which are singletons. The ten largest clones represent more than 0.4% of the sample. The material sequenced was CD4+ T cells from peripheral blood mononuclear cells, taken before pregnancy. Every receptor here comes from a female donor with multiple sclerosis, enrolled in a pregnancy study.

With regard to this clone: A junction end diverges from the germline sequence, so it may reflect a read error. The CDR3 region is CALKGQQNLPLHF. In DNA form, the CDR3 reads TGTGCCTTGAAGGGACAGCAAAATTTACCCCTCCACTTT. This chain joins TRBV30 and TRBJ1-6, with 7 bases identical to TRBD1. CDR3 length: 13 residues. Germline V lookup: CDR1 GTSNPN, CDR2 SVGIG (reference sequence).

V gene TRBV7-2 combines with J gene TRBJ2-7, with TRBD1 matching 8 bases. The CDR3 runs 12 residues. Looked up from germline, CDR1 is SGHTA and CDR2 is FQGNSA. V shed 6 bases and J 6 bases; nucleotides not matched to a gene: 4. CDR3 in DNA: TGTGCCAGCAGACCGGACAGGGCCGAGCAGTACTTC. Its translation: CASRPDRAEQYF.

The gene calls are TRBV28 and TRBJ2-1; D not certain. This CDR3 spans 12 amino acids. The V gene's germline CDR1 is MDHEN and CDR2 SYDVKM. With 6 bases removed from V and 8 bases from J, the gap between germline ends came to 11 bases. DNA for the CDR3: TGTGCCAGCAGCACTAATAATTATGAGCAGTTCTTC. Translation gives CASSTNNYEQFF.

This clone was counted between two and nine times. V gene TRBV14 combines with J gene TRBJ2-5, with TRBD1 as a possible D gene (5 bases). V dropped 5 bases and J dropped 2 bases, with 9 bases sitting between them. The V gene's germline CDR1 is SGHDN and CDR2 FVKESK. This CDR3 has 13 residues. The CDR3 DNA sequence: TGTGCCAGCAGCGTTGGACATCAAGAGACCCAGTACTTC. Its translation is CASSVGHQETQYF.

The V gene is TRBV4-3, the J gene TRBJ2-1; 8 bases align to TRBD1. The germline V gene encodes CDR1 LGHNA and CDR2 YSLEER. Unmatched junction bases numbered 8, after V lost 3 bases and J lost 4 bases. The CDR3 has 16 amino acids. DNA for the CDR3: TGCGCCAGCAGCCACGTACGACAGGGGCCATACAATGAGCAGTTCTTC. It codes for CASSHVRQGPYNEQFF.

The chain joins TRBV9 to TRBJ2-3; perhaps TRBD1 as D (5 bases). The V gene lost 0 bases and the J gene lost 1 base, with 12 bases spanning the gap. CDR1 is SGDLS and CDR2 is YYNGEE in the germline V gene. This CDR3 is 16 amino acids long. The CDR3 bases are TGTGCCAGCAGCGTAGGAAACAGGCCAGGCACAGATACGCAGTATTTT. The encoded protein is CASSVGNRPGTDTQYF.

The chain joins TRBV7-2 to TRBJ1-1; D might be TRBD1 (6 bases). Trimming shortened V by 4 bases and J by 1 base, and 19 bases separated the two germline ends. Germline CDR1 is SGHTA and CDR2 is FQGNSA. CDR3 length: 17 amino acids. CDR3 loop: CASSYRGGARTNTEAFF. The CDR3 region has the DNA TGTGCCAGCAGCTATCGGGGGGGCGCGAGGACGAACACTGAAGCTTTCTTT.

V usage is TRBV18 and J usage is TRBJ1-1; TRBD1 agrees at 11 bases. Trimming at V came to 6 bases and at J to 5 bases, leaving 8 bases not matched to a gene. This CDR3 is 15 amino acids long. Germline lookup yields CDR1 KGHSH and CDR2 LQKENI. The CDR3 DNA reads as TGTGCCAGCTCGCCGAACGGGACAGGGGGGACTGAAGCTTTCTTT. Protein sequence: CASSPNGTGGTEAFF.

This chain joins TRBV11-3 and TRBJ1-3; a possible D gene is TRBD1 (5 bases). The V gene lost 5 bases and the J gene lost 8 bases, with 16 bases spanning the gap. The V gene's germline CDR1 is SGHNT and CDR2 YENEEA. The CDR3 is made up of 14 amino acids. CDR3 in amino acids: CASSPAGVRDTIYF. The CDR3 bases are TGTGCCAGCAGCCCAGCGGGGGTGAGAGACACCATATATTTT.

The rearrangement joins TRBV29-1 to TRBJ2-3, with a weak D call TRBD2 (6 bases). The V and J ends lost 0 bases and 2 bases respectively, with 15 bases between them. This CDR3 spans 16 amino acids. The V gene's germline CDR1 is SQVTM and CDR2 ANQGSEA. CDR3 sequence (DNA): TGCAGCGTTGAAGACCGACTAGTACTTGTCACAGATACGCAGTATTTT. Translation: CSVEDRLVLVTDTQYF.

The V and J genes are TRBV4-3 and TRBJ2-5; 8 nucleotides line up with TRBD1. CDR1 and CDR2 from the germline V gene are LGHNA and YSLEER. CDR3 length: 15 amino acids. The V segment lost 1 base and the J segment 5 bases; nucleotides outside the gene matches: 6. CDR3 coding DNA: TGCGCCAGCAGCCAAGCAACAGGGGGAGGCGAGACCCAGTACTTC. Its translation is CASSQATGGGETQYF.

The chain employs TRBV30 and TRBJ2-5; TRBD2 aligns across 9 bases. The germline V gene encodes CDR1 GTSNPN and CDR2 SVGIG (reference sequence). The CDR3 sequence is 17 residues long. J was trimmed by 2 bases and V by 3 bases; bases with no gene match: 13. The CDR3 DNA reads TGTGCCTGGAGCAGGGGGGTAGCGGGGGCCCTACAAGAGACCCAGTACTTC. Translated, it gives CAWSRGVAGALQETQYF.

V gene TRBV7-6 combines with J gene TRBJ1-4; TRBD1 is a possible D gene (6 bases). Trimming cost V 3 bases and J 5 bases, with 10 bases left between them. In germline, CDR1 is SGHVS, CDR2 FNYEAQ. This CDR3 region has 14 residues. This chain's CDR3 is CASSLSTGNEKLFF. In DNA, the CDR3 is TGTGCCAGCAGCTTGAGCACAGGGAATGAAAAACTGTTTTTT.

The chain joins TRBV5-1 to TRBJ1-6, with D hard to call. Germline V gene lookup returns CDR1 SGHRS and CDR2 YFSETQ. The CDR3 length is 15 residues. V was cut by 1 base and J by 7 bases, with 12 bases left in between. This CDR3 reads CASSLSKGGNSPLHF. In nucleotides, the CDR3 is TGCGCCAGCAGCTTGAGTAAGGGAGGAAATTCACCCCTCCACTTT. Full variable domain (outside the CDR3, taken from reference TRBV5-1 and TRBJ1-6): KAGVTQTPRYLIKTRGQQVTLSCSPISGHRSVSWYQQTPGQGLQFLFEYFSETQRNKGNFPGRFSGRQFSNSRSEMNVSTLELGDSALYLCASSLSKGGNSPLHFGNGTRLTVT.

The chain employs TRBV28 and TRBJ2-5; TRBD2 agrees at 16 bases. V shed 6 bases and J 4 bases; nucleotides not matched to a gene: 14. CDR3 size: 19 residues. The V gene's germline CDR1 is MDHEN and CDR2 SYDVKM. The CDR3 region has the DNA TGTGCCAGCAGGCCTCTCGCAGGGACTAGCGGGAGGGTTGTAGAGACCCAGTACTTC. Translating gives CASRPLAGTSGRVVETQYF.